The TCR beta chain described here comes from a study of OX40 agonist ivuxolimab in advanced cancers. At the level of the study: Each dose-escalation patient presented with hepatocellular carcinoma, melanoma, renal cell or head and neck cancer. Antecedent anti-PD-1, anti-PD-L1 or anti-CTLA-4 therapy was permissible, with over 35% having received some. Study outcomes and limitations: Clonal expansion by week 6 occurred in CD4+ and CD8+ blood T cells (at 0.1 to 3.0 mg/kg).

As to this clone: Its specificity is not known.

The V and J ends lost 4 bases and 7 bases respectively, with 16 bases between them. This CDR3 is 15 amino acids long. Looked up from germline, CDR1 is SGHVS and CDR2 is FQNEAQ. The repertoire was sequenced with immunoSEQ multiplex PCR; TCRdb's copy has only in-frame clones and lacks some. The sample contains 71,000 or so clones, approximately 86% of which appear only once. This rearrangement joins TRBV7-8 to TRBJ1-4, with D unresolved. The sequence came from an adult with an advanced solid tumor such as melanoma, head and neck, liver or kidney cancer. Sequenced material: CD4+ or CD8+ T cells sorted from blood, taken in a trial of the OX40 agonist ivuxolimab. CDR3 coding DNA: TGTGCCAGCAGCTCTTCTGCAGTAGAGGTTGAAAAACTGTTTTTT. This codes for CASSSSAVEVEKLFF. Full variable domain (remainder filled in from reference TRBV7-8 and TRBJ1-4): GAGVSQSPRYKVAKRGQDVALRCDPISGHVSLFWYQQALGQGPEFLTYFQNEAQLDKSGLPSDRFFAERPEGSVSTLKIQRTQQEDSAVYLCASSSSAVEVEKLFFGSGTQLSVL.